This T cell receptor beta chain was profiled in a study of PD-1 blockade in classical Hodgkin lymphoma. Assay: immunoSEQ multiplex PCR; the TCRdb copy retains only in-frame clones and omits some. The profile shows 75,000 to 100,000 clones, just over 90% of them singletons. Time point described: cycle 4 day 1 (C4D1), after more than 5 weeks of nivolumab. All trial patients relapsed after autologous stem cell transplantation. The CDR3 has 16 residues. The sequence came from a human donor with classical Hodgkin lymphoma. V and J are TRBV21-1 and TRBJ2-2; the DNA was not compared with TRBD2, the D call given in the table. TRBV21-1 is noted as a pseudogene. Material: peripheral blood mononuclear cells (PBMCs), obtained before the fourth cycle of nivolumab. CDR3 in amino acids: CASSANSGKNTGELFF. CDR3 sequence (DNA): TGTGCCAGCAGCGCAAACTCCGGGAAGAACACCGGGGAGCTGTTTTTT.